Below are 32 T cell receptor beta chains sequenced from a single sample in a study of cytomegalovirus exposure and HLA in healthy donors (dated by TCRdb to 2016 to 2017). The receptor library was made with the immunoSEQ multiplex PCR assay. The multiplex PCR relied on a mix of 60 forward primers for TCR Vbeta segments and 13 reverse primers for TCR Jbeta segments. TCRdb limited this immuneACCESS table to in-frame rearrangements with V and J called. A share of clones is missing; checked studies link under half to unresolved V genes, and the rest is unexplained. The sample data list hundreds of thousands of clones, and roughly two thirds of these were observed just once. Of the sample, about 2.2% is held by the ten largest clones. The sequenced sample was PBMCs. These receptors originate from a female donor in good health and CMV-seronegative.

The chain recombines TRBV10-3 with TRBJ2-7; D is perhaps TRBD1 (5 bases). This CDR3 has 17 amino acids. V was clipped by 0 bases and J by 2 bases, with 17 bases between them. Germline V gives CDR1 ENHRY, CDR2 SYGVKD. CDR3 bases: TGTGCCATCAGTGAGTCGATATGGTCAGGGTTACCCTACGAGCAGTACTTC. The encoded protein is CAISESIWSGLPYEQYF.

The V gene is TRBV6-1, the J gene TRBJ2-7; D might be TRBD1 (5 bases). Germline CDR1 MNHNS, CDR2 SASEGT. V was pared by 3 bases and J by 0 bases, with 9 bases between. This CDR3 contains 14 residues. The DNA of the CDR3 is TGTGCCAGCAGTGAGACAGTGCTCTCCTACGAGCAGTACTTC. It specifies CASSETVLSYEQYF.

V gene TRBV5-5 combines with J gene TRBJ1-5, with 8 bases lining up with TRBD1. Trimming cost V 4 bases and J 0 bases; bases outside gene matches: 6. The CDR3 is 16 residues long. CDR1 and CDR2 from the germline V gene are SGHKS and YYEKEE (reference sequence). The CDR3 DNA reads as TGTGCCAGCAGCCCTGGACAGGGCCTTAGCAATCAGCCCCAGCATTTT. Its translation: CASSPGQGLSNQPQHF.

The V and J genes are TRBV9 and TRBJ2-5; 16 positions agree with TRBD2. From germline, CDR1 is SGDLS and CDR2 YYNGEE. V trimming: 3 bases; J trimming: 5 bases; junction bases outside the gene matches: 7. The CDR3 has 17 amino acids. CDR3 sequence: CASSEGLAGGPSETQYF. The CDR3 nucleotides are TGTGCCAGCAGCGAGGGACTAGCGGGAGGGCCCTCGGAGACCCAGTACTTC.

This clone has more than one count but fewer than ten. This chain joins TRBV6-1 and TRBJ2-3; TRBD2 might be the D (6 bases). Trimming pared 4 bases from V and 4 bases from J, leaving 12 bases between. The germline V gene encodes CDR1 MNHNS and CDR2 SASEGT. The CDR3 is 14 residues long. The CDR3 DNA is TGTGCCAGCAGTGCGTGGGGGACTTCAGATACGCAGTATTTT. Protein sequence: CASSAWGTSDTQYF.

V usage is TRBV7-9 and J usage is TRBJ1-4; 7 bases are a match to TRBD1. Trimming at V came to 5 bases and at J to 4 bases, leaving 4 bases not matched to a gene. The CDR3 totals 14 residues. Germline V gene data show CDR1 as SEHNR and CDR2 as FQNEAQ (reference sequence). The CDR3 nucleotides are TGTGCCAGCAGCCCGGGACAGCTTAATGAAAAACTGTTTTTT. This sequence encodes CASSPGQLNEKLFF.

The chain has TRBV4-1 and TRBJ2-3, with 11 nucleotides matching TRBD1. The junction had 5 bases not matched to a gene; V was cut back by 0 bases and J by 6 bases. The CDR3 runs 16 residues. The germline gives CDR1 MGHRA, CDR2 YSYEKL. CDR3 region: CASSQEGQGGEDTQYF. CDR3 sequence (DNA): TGCGCCAGCAGCCAAGAGGGACAGGGGGGGGAGGATACGCAGTATTTT.

This clone was seen a single time. V usage is TRBV21-1 and J usage is TRBJ2-5; TRBD2, the table's D call, was not compared with the DNA. TRBV21-1 is designated a pseudogene. The CDR3 length is 12 residues. CDR3 in DNA: TGTGCCAGCAGCAAAGCCGAAGAGACCCAGTACTTC. It encodes CASSKAEETQYF.

The chain uses TRBV11-3 and TRBJ1-4; 7 nucleotides align to TRBD1. V dropped 5 bases and J dropped 3; count of bases not matched to a gene: 6. The CDR3 loop spans 15 amino acids. The germline V gene has CDR1 SGHNT and CDR2 YENEEA. CDR3 amino acids: CASSAQGQPNEKLFF. Here the CDR3 DNA reads TGTGCCAGCAGCGCTCAGGGACAGCCTAATGAAAAACTGTTTTTT.

The chain links TRBV6-1 to TRBJ2-7; D possibly corresponds to TRBD1 (5 bases). Per germline, CDR1 MNHNS and CDR2 SASEGT. The CDR3 runs to 14 residues. The V gene lost 2 bases and the J gene lost 4 bases, with 12 bases spanning the gap. The CDR3 reads CASSERGYNYEQYF. The CDR3 nucleotides are TGTGCCAGCAGTGAAAGGGGATATAATTACGAGCAGTACTTC.

Only one count was recorded for this clone. The chain combines TRBV5-1 with TRBJ1-6, with 10 bases matching TRBD1. Germline V gene sequence: CDR1 SGHRS, CDR2 YFSETQ. V dropped 1 base and J dropped 7; count of bases not matched to a gene: 5. This CDR3 contains 16 residues. CDR3 DNA sequence: TGCGCCAGCAGCTTGAAGTTGGGACAGGGGAATTCACCCCTCCACTTT. This gives the protein CASSLKLGQGNSPLHF.

This clone was seen only once. V usage is TRBV5-5 and J usage is TRBJ1-1; TRBD1 might be the D (6 bases). The CDR3 sequence is 13 residues long. V was cut by 3 bases and J by 5 bases, with 11 bases left in between. CDR1 and CDR2 from the germline V gene are SGHKS and YYEKEE (reference sequence). In DNA form, the CDR3 reads TGTGCCAGCAGCTCCACAGGGCGGACTGAAGCTTTCTTT. Residues: CASSSTGRTEAFF.

The V gene is TRBV28, the J gene TRBJ2-1; 7 bases match TRBD1. Germline V lookup: CDR1 MDHEN, CDR2 SYDVKM. The J segment lost 8 bases and the V segment lost 7 bases, leaving 17 bases of the junction unmatched. This CDR3 region has 16 residues. The CDR3 sequence is CASTSGAGGADDEQFF. For the CDR3, the DNA is TGTGCCAGCACCTCAGGGGCAGGGGGAGCGGACGATGAGCAGTTCTTC.

This clone came up a few times. The chain combines TRBV7-2 with TRBJ2-7, with 13 positions matching TRBD2. The trim removed 5 bases at V and 4 bases at J, leaving 8 bases unmatched. The CDR3 spans 16 residues. Germline assignment: CDR1 SGHTA and CDR2 FQGNSA. CDR3 protein: CASSQDGTSGTYEQYF. The DNA for the CDR3 is TGTGCCAGCAGCCAAGACGGGACTAGCGGGACGTACGAGCAGTACTTC.

The rearrangement links TRBV28 to TRBJ2-2, with D perhaps matching TRBD1 (5 bases). Trimming took 4 bases from V and 6 from J, leaving 6 bases between them. Germline CDR1 MDHEN, CDR2 SYDVKM. The CDR3 is 12 residues long. As DNA, the CDR3 is TGTGCCAGCAGTTCCAGGGCCGGGGAGCTGTTTTTT. Protein sequence: CASSSRAGELFF.

V is TRBV30 and J is TRBJ2-4; TRBD1 matches 11 bases. Unmatched junction bases numbered 3, after V lost 0 bases and J lost 8 bases. The CDR3 has 14 residues. Germline V gene sequence: CDR1 GTSNPN, CDR2 SVGIG (reference sequence). CDR3 loop: CAWSVRTGGDIQYF. CDR3 in DNA: TGTGCCTGGAGTGTGCGGACAGGGGGCGACATTCAGTACTTC.

The chain couples TRBV2 to TRBJ2-1; 13 bases match TRBD2. This CDR3 spans 16 amino acids. The V gene end was trimmed by 5 bases and the J gene end by 2 bases; junction bases not matched to a gene: 3. CDR1 is SNHLY and CDR2 is FYNNEI in the germline V gene. The DNA of the CDR3 is TGTGCCAGCAGTTCCGGGACTAGCGGGACCTACAATGAGCAGTTCTTC. Its translation: CASSSGTSGTYNEQFF.

The chain employs TRBV7-2 and TRBJ2-2, with TRBD2 identical over 7 bases. There are 16 residues in the CDR3. The trim removed 1 base at V and 1 base at J, leaving 3 bases unmatched. Germline CDR1 and CDR2: SGHTA and FQGNSA. CDR3 amino acids: CASSLEASGNTGELFF. The CDR3 DNA is TGTGCCAGCAGCTTAGAGGCTAGCGGGAACACCGGGGAGCTGTTTTTT.

The chain uses TRBV7-8 and TRBJ2-5, with 9 nucleotides matching TRBD2. Germline V CDR1 and CDR2: SGHVS, FQNEAQ. V was pared by 2 bases and J by 4 bases, with 14 bases of the junction left unmatched. The CDR3 loop spans 18 amino acids. This CDR3 reads CASSLRREGPLVGETQYF. The CDR3 nucleotides read TGTGCCAGCAGCTTACGGCGGGAGGGCCCCCTTGTAGGAGAGACCCAGTACTTC.

Points on this clone: Likely a read error: the CDR3 ends without its conserved phenylalanine or tryptophan. The V call is TRBV2, the J call TRBJ2-7, with TRBD2 matching 10 bases. Germline trimming cut 0 bases from V and 2 bases from J; bases unmatched to any gene: 7. Germline V CDR1 and CDR2: SNHLY, FYNNEI. This CDR3 region has 17 residues. The CDR3 loop reads CASSEAPLAGRTYEQYL. The CDR3 DNA follows: TGTGCCAGCAGTGAAGCTCCACTAGCGGGGAGAACCTACGAGCAGTACCTC.

This clone was picked up a small number of times. V gene TRBV29-1 combines with J gene TRBJ2-3; the match to TRBD2 covers 9 bases. The CDR3 length is 15 residues. The junction had 7 bases not matched to a gene; V was cut back by 4 bases and J by 2 bases. Per germline, CDR1 SQVTM and CDR2 ANQGSEA. CDR3 region: CSVVTLAGSTDTQYF. DNA for the CDR3: TGCAGCGTTGTTACGCTAGCGGGATCCACAGATACGCAGTATTTT.

The chain employs TRBV5-1 and TRBJ1-2, with D perhaps TRBD1 (6 bases). Deletions cut 0 bases from V and 2 bases from J, with 11 bases between. CDR1 and CDR2 from the germline V gene are SGHRS and YFSETQ. CDR3 size: 15 residues. The CDR3 loop is CASSLGAGVNYGYTF. The CDR3 bases are TGCGCCAGCAGCTTGGGGGCAGGGGTCAACTATGGCTACACCTTC.

In this sample, this clone turned up a few times. The V and J genes are TRBV12-5 and TRBJ1-4; D is unclear. The V and J ends lost 4 bases and 4 bases respectively, with 19 bases between them. CDR1 is LGHNT, CDR2 FRNRAP, per germline. The CDR3 spans 17 residues. In DNA, the CDR3 is TGTGCTAGTGGTTCCGTTTTGGGTAGCGGATTTAATGAAAAACTGTTTTTT. This translates into CASGSVLGSGFNEKLFF.

The V gene is TRBV4-2, the J gene TRBJ2-7; D perhaps matches TRBD1 (5 bases). V was cut by 0 bases and J by 6 bases, with 9 bases left in between. CDR1 and CDR2 from the germline V gene are LGHNA and YNFKEQ. This CDR3 region has 13 residues. The CDR3 reads CASSQDVGREQYF. In nucleotides, the CDR3 is TGTGCCAGCAGCCAAGATGTGGGGCGCGAGCAGTACTTC.

J is TRBJ2-5 and V is TRBV5-1; D gene uncertain. Trimming stripped 5 bases from V and 2 bases from J, with 13 bases between. The CDR3 length is 14 residues. The V gene's germline CDR1 is SGHRS and CDR2 YFSETQ. CDR3 amino acids: CASSKSQLQETQYF. The CDR3 DNA reads TGCGCCAGCAGTAAGTCACAGCTACAAGAGACCCAGTACTTC.

This chain uses TRBV7-2 with TRBJ1-1; 9 nucleotides agree with TRBD1. The CDR3 contains 14 residues. J lost 6 bases, V lost 3 bases, and 5 bases had no gene match. CDR1 SGHTA and CDR2 FQGNSA come from the germline V gene. For the CDR3, the DNA is TGTGCCAGCAGCTTCCGGGACAGGGCCTCTGAAGCTTTCTTT. This codes for CASSFRDRASEAFF.

J is TRBJ1-5 and V is TRBV2, with D possibly TRBD1 on 5 matching bases. Germline V gives CDR1 SNHLY, CDR2 FYNNEI. The ends were cut back, 4 bases at V and 7 bases at J, with 11 bases in the middle. The CDR3 extends over 13 amino acids. The DNA of the CDR3 is TGTGCCAGCAGTGGACAGATTGAGCAGCCCCAGCATTTT. Protein: CASSGQIEQPQHF.

This clone showed up just a few times. The rearrangement uses TRBV10-3 and TRBJ1-4, with a weak D call TRBD1 (6 bases). Trimming took 8 bases from V and 7 from J, leaving 14 bases between them. The germline V gene has CDR1 ENHRY and CDR2 SYGVKD. The CDR3 has 13 residues. CDR3 in amino acids: CAICGGLREKLFF. The CDR3 DNA reads as TGTGCCATCTGTGGGGGGCTTCGTGAAAAACTGTTTTTT.

This sequence joins TRBV5-1 and TRBJ2-1, with 13 bases fitting TRBD2. Germline trimming cut 0 bases from V and 7 bases from J; bases unmatched to any gene: 4. Germline CDR1 is SGHRS and CDR2 is YFSETQ. CDR3 length equals 16 residues. CDR3 region: CASSLEGLAGLNEQFF. The DNA for the CDR3 is TGCGCCAGCAGCTTGGAGGGACTAGCGGGACTTAATGAGCAGTTCTTC.

V is TRBV4-1 and J is TRBJ2-7; 11 positions match TRBD2. Germline V gene sequence: CDR1 MGHRA, CDR2 YSYEKL. The CDR3 is 16 amino acids. V trimming: 3 bases; J trimming: 3 bases; junction bases outside the gene matches: 7. CDR3 coding DNA: TGCGCCAGCAGCCAGAACCTAGCGGGAGGAGTCTACGAGCAGTACTTC. Amino acid sequence: CASSQNLAGGVYEQYF.

The V and J genes are TRBV4-1 and TRBJ1-1; 9 bases agree with TRBD1. J lost 6 bases, V lost 3 bases, and 11 bases had no gene match. The CDR3 loop spans 16 amino acids. Germline V lookup: CDR1 MGHRA, CDR2 YSYEKL. DNA of the CDR3: TGCGCCAGCAGCCATTTATACAGGGGGCGTTCGGCTGAAGCTTTCTTT. Translation gives CASSHLYRGRSAEAFF.

The genes are TRBV5-1 and TRBJ1-3; 8 positions agree with TRBD1. Germline trimming cut 2 bases from V and 10 bases from J; bases unmatched to any gene: 8. The CDR3 extends over 14 amino acids. The V gene's germline CDR1 is SGHRS and CDR2 YFSETQ. The CDR3 sequence is CASSLSTGDTTIYF. Written as DNA, the CDR3 is TGCGCCAGCAGCTTATCGACAGGGGACACAACCATATATTTT.